Listed below are T cell receptor beta chains from one sample, sequenced in a study of beta chain features in type 1 diabetes. Profiling relied on immunoSEQ multiplex PCR, and the TCRdb table lists in-frame clones only, not all of them. The repertoire consists of about 140,000 clones, with 6.9% occurring once and the leading ten covering roughly 1.4%. Sequencing used central memory CD4+ T cells from blood. Receptor source: a woman between 25 and 40 years old in good health. The CDR3 runs from the conserved cysteine through the conserved F or W. Fields, in order: V gene, clone size, J gene, D gene, CDR3 protein, CDR3 DNA. The D gene is left open where the match is weak. Only some rows state a clone size, as once, few, many or a class for expanded clones.

v_gene: TRBV7-2; abundance: few; j_gene: TRBJ2-1; d_gene: TRBD2; CDR3aa: CASSLAPPAGGRDEQFF; CDR3nt: TGTGCCAGCAGCTTAGCCCCCCCAGCGGGAGGGCGGGATGAGCAGTTCTTC
v_gene: TRBV7-9; abundance: few; j_gene: TRBJ2-7; d_gene: TRBD2; CDR3aa: CASSTRTSGRNEQYF; CDR3nt: TGTGCCAGCAGCACGCGGACTAGCGGGAGAAACGAGCAGTACTTC
v_gene: TRBV30; abundance: .; j_gene: TRBJ2-2; d_gene: .; CDR3aa: CAWSRGTNTGELFF; CDR3nt: TGTGCCTGGAGTAGGGGCACGAACACCGGGGAGCTGTTTTTT
v_gene: TRBV4-1; abundance: few; j_gene: TRBJ2-6; d_gene: .; CDR3aa: CASSPASQGSGANVLTF; CDR3nt: TGCGCCAGCAGCCCCGCATCACAGGGCTCTGGGGCCAACGTCCTGACTTTC
v_gene: TRBV4-3; abundance: .; j_gene: TRBJ2-5; d_gene: TRBD2; CDR3aa: CASSTPGGQEVQYF; CDR3nt: TGCGCCAGCAGCACCCCGGGAGGTCAAGAGGTCCAGTACTTC
v_gene: TRBV18; abundance: .; j_gene: TRBJ1-2; d_gene: .; CDR3aa: CASSPSGSSNYGYTF; CDR3nt: TGTGCCAGCTCACCTTCGGGGTCGTCTAACTATGGCTACACCTTC
v_gene: TRBV7-6; abundance: many; j_gene: TRBJ2-1; d_gene: .; CDR3aa: CASSGSGNEQFF; CDR3nt: TGTGCCAGCAGCGGTAGCGGCAATGAGCAGTTCTTC
v_gene: TRBV18; abundance: .; j_gene: TRBJ1-1; d_gene: TRBD1; CDR3aa: CASSPRTGMDTEAFF; CDR3nt: TGTGCCAGCTCACCACGGACAGGGATGGACACTGAAGCTTTCTTT
v_gene: TRBV4-2; abundance: few; j_gene: TRBJ2-3; d_gene: TRBD2; CDR3aa: CASSYSGRPDTQYF; CDR3nt: TGTGCCAGCAGCTACAGCGGGAGGCCAGATACGCAGTATTTT
v_gene: TRBV9; abundance: few; j_gene: TRBJ2-1; d_gene: .; CDR3aa: CASSVVVGLYNEQFF; CDR3nt: TGTGCCAGCAGCGTAGTGGTGGGCCTTTACAATGAGCAGTTCTTC
v_gene: TRBV19; abundance: .; j_gene: TRBJ2-3; d_gene: .; CDR3aa: CASSIQMSTDTQYF; CDR3nt: TGTGCCAGTAGTATCCAGATGAGCACAGATACGCAGTATTTT
v_gene: TRBV6-4; abundance: .; j_gene: TRBJ2-3; d_gene: TRBD1; CDR3aa: CASRQGATDTQYF; CDR3nt: TGTGCCAGTCGACAGGGAGCCACAGATACGCAGTATTTT
v_gene: TRBV2; abundance: .; j_gene: TRBJ2-1; d_gene: TRBD2; CDR3aa: CASSESGRGSEQFF; CDR3nt: TGTGCCAGCAGTGAGAGCGGGAGAGGCAGTGAGCAGTTCTTC
v_gene: TRBV20-1; abundance: few; j_gene: TRBJ1-1; d_gene: .; CDR3aa: CSADRPPEAFF; CDR3nt: TGCAGTGCCGACAGGCCGCCTGAAGCTTTCTTT
v_gene: TRBV25-1; abundance: few; j_gene: TRBJ2-5; d_gene: .; CDR3aa: CASSEFGRAMGETQYF; CDR3nt: TGTGCCAGCAGTGAATTCGGCAGGGCGATGGGGGAGACCCAGTACTTC
v_gene: TRBV25-1; abundance: few; j_gene: TRBJ1-4; d_gene: TRBD1; CDR3aa: CASSAGTGYEKLFF; CDR3nt: TGTGCCAGCAGTGCCGGGACAGGGTATGAAAAACTGTTTTTT
v_gene: TRBV2; abundance: few; j_gene: TRBJ2-7; d_gene: TRBD1; CDR3aa: CASRDRGPYEQYF; CDR3nt: TGTGCCAGCAGGGACAGGGGGCCCTACGAGCAGTACTTC
v_gene: TRBV7-3; abundance: .; j_gene: TRBJ2-2; d_gene: .; CDR3aa: CASSTRTGELFF; CDR3nt: TGTGCCAGCAGTACTAGGACCGGGGAGCTGTTTTTT
v_gene: TRBV2; abundance: few; j_gene: TRBJ2-2; d_gene: TRBD2; CDR3aa: CASRRTSGTNTGELFF; CDR3nt: TGTGCCAGCAGAAGGACTAGCGGGACGAACACCGGGGAGCTGTTTTTT
v_gene: TRBV6-1; abundance: .; j_gene: TRBJ2-5; d_gene: .; CDR3aa: CASSEARSVQETQYF; CDR3nt: TGTGCCAGCAGTGAAGCGCGGTCAGTACAAGAGACCCAGTACTTC
v_gene: TRBV20-1; abundance: .; j_gene: TRBJ1-2; d_gene: TRBD1; CDR3aa: CSGGQGRGYTF; CDR3nt: TGCAGTGGCGGACAGGGGCGAGGCTACACCTTC
v_gene: TRBV16; abundance: few; j_gene: TRBJ1-5; d_gene: TRBD1; CDR3aa: CASSQQTGGDGNQPQHF; CDR3nt: TGTGCCAGCAGCCAACAGACAGGGGGCGACGGTAATCAGCCCCAGCATTTT
v_gene: TRBV19; abundance: .; j_gene: TRBJ2-3; d_gene: TRBD2; CDR3aa: CASSKPLAGFTDTQYF; CDR3nt: TGTGCCAGTAGTAAACCGCTAGCGGGATTCACAGATACGCAGTATTTT
v_gene: TRBV7-9; abundance: few; j_gene: TRBJ2-7; d_gene: .; CDR3aa: CASSLGGGSSYEQYF; CDR3nt: TGTGCCAGCAGCTTAGGCGGAGGAAGCTCCTACGAGCAGTACTTC
v_gene: TRBV6-6; abundance: few; j_gene: TRBJ1-2; d_gene: .; CDR3aa: CASSPTGDYGYTF; CDR3nt: TGTGCCAGCAGCCCAACGGGGGACTATGGCTACACCTTC
v_gene: TRBV19; abundance: many; j_gene: TRBJ2-2; d_gene: .; CDR3aa: CASRVATGVSNTGELFF; CDR3nt: TGTGCCAGTAGGGTAGCAACGGGAGTATCGAACACCGGGGAGCTGTTTTTT
v_gene: TRBV4-1; abundance: few; j_gene: TRBJ2-5; d_gene: TRBD1; CDR3aa: CASSPYPGQGAETQYF; CDR3nt: TGCGCCAGCAGCCCATACCCGGGACAGGGGGCAGAGACCCAGTACTTC
v_gene: TRBV28; abundance: many; j_gene: TRBJ1-1; d_gene: .; CDR3aa: CASTGGALNTEAFF; CDR3nt: TGTGCTAGCACGGGGGGCGCATTGAACACTGAAGCTTTCTTT
v_gene: TRBV28; abundance: few; j_gene: TRBJ2-7; d_gene: .; CDR3aa: CASSFGGGQLSYEQYF; CDR3nt: TGTGCCAGCAGTTTCGGTGGCGGGCAACTCTCCTACGAGCAGTACTTC
v_gene: TRBV7-6; abundance: few; j_gene: TRBJ2-5; d_gene: .; CDR3aa: CASSAGQLETQYF; CDR3nt: TGTGCCAGCAGCGCCGGACAACTGGAGACCCAGTACTTC
v_gene: TRBV21-1; abundance: .; j_gene: TRBJ1-5; d_gene: .; CDR3aa: CASSYPPTRQPQHF; CDR3nt: TGTGCCAGCAGCTACCCACCTACGAGGCAGCCCCAGCATTTT
v_gene: TRBV6-1; abundance: .; j_gene: TRBJ2-7; d_gene: .; CDR3aa: CASSGRTSNYEQYF; CDR3nt: TGTGCCAGCAGTGGCCGGACTTCTAACTACGAGCAGTACTTC